Below are 13 T cell receptor beta chains sequenced from a single sample in a study of T cells in localized non-small cell lung cancer. Repertoires were generated with immunoSEQ multiplex PCR, while TCRdb's copy carries only in-frame clones and drops some. The sample lists 15,000 to 20,000 clones, almost 85% occurring once. The sequenced sample was peripheral blood, obtained before any cancer treatment. These receptors were obtained from a male donor aged 60 or over with stage I lung adenocarcinoma.

The genes are TRBV4-1 and TRBJ1-1; maybe TRBD1 (5 bases). CDR1 is MGHRA and CDR2 is YSYEKL in the germline V gene. The CDR3 loop spans 18 amino acids. The V and J ends lost 3 bases and 3 bases respectively, with 23 bases between them. The DNA for the CDR3 is TGCGCCAGCAGCCACCCTACGTGGGGGTCCGGTGGGGACACTGAAGCTTTCTTT. This gives the protein CASSHPTWGSGGDTEAFF.

V is TRBV7-9 and J is TRBJ2-1, with 7 nucleotides matching TRBD2. Trimming at V came to 3 bases and at J to 9 bases, leaving 8 bases not matched to a gene. CDR1 is SEHNR and CDR2 is FQNEAQ in the germline V gene (reference sequence). This CDR3 comprises 14 residues. The CDR3, as DNA: TGTGCCAGCAGCTTTAGGGACTACTCTTCTGAGCAGTTCTTC. This gives the protein CASSFRDYSSEQFF. The entire variable domain, with the rest obtained from reference TRBV7-9 and TRBJ2-1, is as follows: DTGVSQNPRHKITKRGQNVTFRCDPISEHNRLYWYRQTLGQGPEFLTYFQNEAQLEKSRLLSDRFSAERPKGSFSTLEIQRTEQGDSAMYLCASSFRDYSSEQFFGPGTRLTVL.

The table lists this clone with a few counts. The rearrangement joins TRBV4-1 to TRBJ2-5; TRBD2 aligns across 16 bases. CDR1 and CDR2 (germline): MGHRA, YSYEKL. Trimming took 4 bases from V and 1 from J; bases not matched to a gene: 6. The CDR3 covers 18 residues. CDR3 nucleotide sequence: TGCGCCAGCAGCCCCGGGACTAGCGGGAGGGCCGTCCAAGAGACCCAGTACTTC. Protein sequence: CASSPGTSGRAVQETQYF.

A single count supports this clone. J is TRBJ2-5 and V is TRBV5-1; the D is unclear. The CDR3 sequence is 13 residues long. CDR1 SGHRS and CDR2 YFSETQ come from the germline V gene. Trimming took 0 bases from V and 5 from J, leaving 8 bases between them. CDR3 nucleotide sequence: TGCGCCAGCAGCTTGGGGCAGGTGGAGACCCAGTACTTC. Translated: CASSLGQVETQYF. Complete variable domain (other parts from reference TRBV5-1 and TRBJ2-5): KAGVTQTPRYLIKTRGQQVTLSCSPISGHRSVSWYQQTPGQGLQFLFEYFSETQRNKGNFPGRFSGRQFSNSRSEMNVSTLELGDSALYLCASSLGQVETQYFGPGTRLLVL.

V usage is TRBV5-1 and J usage is TRBJ1-2; unclear D gene. V lost 0 bases and J lost 4, with 13 bases in between. CDR1 is SGHRS, CDR2 YFSETQ, per germline. The CDR3 loop spans 15 amino acids. The CDR3: CASSLGAGQTYGYTF. As DNA, the CDR3 is TGCGCCAGCAGCTTGGGGGCCGGTCAGACCTATGGCTACACCTTC. The whole variable domain, filled in from reference TRBV5-1 and TRBJ1-2, reads KAGVTQTPRYLIKTRGQQVTLSCSPISGHRSVSWYQQTPGQGLQFLFEYFSETQRNKGNFPGRFSGRQFSNSRSEMNVSTLELGDSALYLCASSLGAGQTYGYTFGSGTRLTVV.

The V and J genes are TRBV5-4 and TRBJ2-7; D is perhaps TRBD1 (5 bases). Trimming pared 0 bases from V and 5 bases from J, leaving 9 bases between. In germline, CDR1 is SGHNT, CDR2 YYREEE (reference sequence). CDR3 size: 13 residues. This CDR3 is CASSLVGADEQYF. The CDR3 nucleotides read TGTGCCAGCAGCTTGGTTGGGGCCGACGAGCAGTACTTC.

The rearrangement links TRBV7-2 to TRBJ2-5, with TRBD2 identical over 7 bases. This CDR3 is built from 15 residues. V lost 4 bases to trimming and J lost 4 bases; unmatched junction nucleotides: 9. Germline assignment: CDR1 SGHTA and CDR2 FQGNSA. Here the CDR3 DNA reads TGTGCCAGCAGCTCTCCTCGGGCGGGGGTAGAGACCCAGTACTTC. Translated: CASSSPRAGVETQYF.

This sequence joins TRBV28 and TRBJ1-1; a weak D match, TRBD1 (5 bases). Trimming removed 10 bases from V and 0 bases from J, with 15 bases in between. The CDR3 spans 14 residues. Germline V CDR1 and CDR2: MDHEN, SYDVKM. CDR3 DNA sequence: TGTGCCACCGATATAGGGGACTTGAACACTGAAGCTTTCTTT. Translation gives CATDIGDLNTEAFF.

The chain couples TRBV2 to TRBJ2-4; D perhaps matches TRBD1 (6 bases). The CDR3 spans 18 residues. From germline, CDR1 is SNHLY and CDR2 FYNNEI. Trimming pared 4 bases from V and 8 bases from J, leaving 27 bases between. DNA for the CDR3: TGTGCCAGCAGTGGAGGCAGGGGCCCGCGCCGTGTCAGTGACATTCAGTACTTC. Protein product: CASSGGRGPRRVSDIQYF.

The rearrangement links TRBV5-5 to TRBJ2-5; a possible D gene is TRBD2 (6 bases). The V gene's germline CDR1 is SGHKS and CDR2 YYEKEE (reference sequence). The CDR3 has 16 residues. V dropped 4 bases and J dropped 2 bases, with 18 bases sitting between them. The CDR3 DNA sequence: TGTGCCAGCAGCCAAGAACGGAGCGGGCGTCAAGAGACCCAGTACTTC. This translates into CASSQERSGRQETQYF.

In DNA form, the CDR3 reads TGTGCCAGTATTGGCGGGGACACTGAAGCTTTCTTT. As protein: CASIGGDTEAFF. The chain employs TRBV19 and TRBJ1-1; no clear D gene. Germline values: CDR1 LNHDA, CDR2 SQIVND (reference sequence). The ends were cut back, 7 bases at V and 3 bases at J, with 9 bases in the middle. The CDR3 extends over 12 amino acids.

The V call is TRBV5-6, the J call TRBJ1-3, with unresolved D. Germline loops: CDR1 SGHDT, CDR2 YYEEEE. Trimming left V 4 bases short and J 0 bases short, with 5 bases between. The CDR3 has 13 residues. The chain's CDR3 is CASSPDSGNTIYF. Written as DNA, the CDR3 is TGTGCCAGCAGCCCTGACTCTGGAAACACCATATATTTT.

This sequence joins TRBV10-3 and TRBJ2-3, with TRBD1 as a possible D gene (6 bases). Trimming took 3 bases from V and 2 from J, leaving 12 bases between them. The CDR3 loop spans 15 amino acids. Per germline, CDR1 ENHRY and CDR2 SYGVKD. CDR3 nucleotide sequence: TGTGCCATCAGTGATGGGCAGGGGACCACAGATACGCAGTATTTT. Encoded protein: CAISDGQGTTDTQYF.